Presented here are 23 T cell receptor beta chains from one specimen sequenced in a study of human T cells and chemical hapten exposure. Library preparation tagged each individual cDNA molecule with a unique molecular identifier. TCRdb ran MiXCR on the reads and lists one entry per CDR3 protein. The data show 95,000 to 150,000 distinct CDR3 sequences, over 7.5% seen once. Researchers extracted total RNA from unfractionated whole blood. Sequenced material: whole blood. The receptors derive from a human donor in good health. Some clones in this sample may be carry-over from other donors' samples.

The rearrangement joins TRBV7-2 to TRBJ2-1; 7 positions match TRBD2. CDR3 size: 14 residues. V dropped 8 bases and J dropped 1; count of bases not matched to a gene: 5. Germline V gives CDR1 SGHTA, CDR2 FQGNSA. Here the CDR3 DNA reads TGTGCCAGCGGCGGACTAGGGTCCTACAATGAGCAGTTCTTC. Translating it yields CASGGLGSYNEQFF. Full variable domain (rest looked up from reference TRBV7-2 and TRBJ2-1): GAGVSQSPSNKVTEKGKDVELRCDPISGHTALYWYRQSLGQGLEFLIYFQGNSAPDKSGLPSDRFSAERTGGSVSTLTIQRTQQEDSAVYLCASGGLGSYNEQFFGPGTRLTVL.

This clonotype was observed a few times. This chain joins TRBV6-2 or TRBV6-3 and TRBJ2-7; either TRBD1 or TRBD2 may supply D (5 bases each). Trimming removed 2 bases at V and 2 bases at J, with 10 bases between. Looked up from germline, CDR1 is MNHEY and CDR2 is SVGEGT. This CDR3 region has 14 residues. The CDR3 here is CASSYARGPYEQYF. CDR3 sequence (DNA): TGTGCCAGCAGTTACGCCCGGGGCCCCTACGAGCAGTACTTC.

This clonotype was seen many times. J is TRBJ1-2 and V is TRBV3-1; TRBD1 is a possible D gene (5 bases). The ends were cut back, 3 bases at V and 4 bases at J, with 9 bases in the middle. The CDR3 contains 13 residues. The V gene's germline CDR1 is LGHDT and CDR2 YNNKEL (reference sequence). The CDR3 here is CASSQTEAYGYTF. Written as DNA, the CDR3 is TGTGCCAGCAGCCAGACAGAAGCCTATGGCTACACCTTC.

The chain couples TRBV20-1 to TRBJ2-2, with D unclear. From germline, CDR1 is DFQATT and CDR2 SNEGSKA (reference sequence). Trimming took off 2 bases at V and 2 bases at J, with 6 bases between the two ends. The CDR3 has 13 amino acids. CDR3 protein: CSARKRNTGELFF. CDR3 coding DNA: TGCAGTGCTAGAAAGAGAAACACCGGGGAGCTGTTTTTT.

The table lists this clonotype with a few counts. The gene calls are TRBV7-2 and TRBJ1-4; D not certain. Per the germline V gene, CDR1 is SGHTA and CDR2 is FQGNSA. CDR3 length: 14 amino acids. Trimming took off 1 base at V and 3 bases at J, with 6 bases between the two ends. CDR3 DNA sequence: TGTGCCAGCAGCTTAGGGTCCCCTAATGAAAAACTGTTTTTT. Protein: CASSLGSPNEKLFF.

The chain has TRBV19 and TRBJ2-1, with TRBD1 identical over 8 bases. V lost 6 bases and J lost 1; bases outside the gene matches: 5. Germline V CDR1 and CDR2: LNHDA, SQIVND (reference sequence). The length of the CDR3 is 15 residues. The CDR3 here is CASSRQGKSYNEQFF. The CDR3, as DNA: TGTGCCAGTAGCAGACAGGGGAAGTCCTACAATGAGCAGTTCTTC.

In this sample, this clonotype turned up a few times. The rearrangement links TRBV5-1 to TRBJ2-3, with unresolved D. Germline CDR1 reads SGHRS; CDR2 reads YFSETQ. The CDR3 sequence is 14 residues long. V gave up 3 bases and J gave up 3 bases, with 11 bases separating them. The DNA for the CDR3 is TGCGCCAGCAGCTCCGGCCCCTTAACAGATACGCAGTATTTT. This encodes CASSSGPLTDTQYF.

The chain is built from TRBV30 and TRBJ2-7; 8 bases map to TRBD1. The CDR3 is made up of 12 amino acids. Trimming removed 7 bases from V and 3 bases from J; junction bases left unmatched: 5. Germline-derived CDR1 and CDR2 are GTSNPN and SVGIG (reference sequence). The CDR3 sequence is CASSRGLYEQYF. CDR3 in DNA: TGTGCCTCGAGCAGGGGGCTCTACGAGCAGTACTTC.

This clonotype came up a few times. CDR3 nucleotides: TGTGCCAGCACCTACGGGACAGGGCTCGAGCAGTACTTC. It is translated as CASTYGTGLEQYF. The genes are TRBV12-3 or TRBV12-4 and TRBJ2-7; 9 nucleotides match TRBD1. J was trimmed by 6 bases and V by 7 bases; bases with no gene match: 7. CDR3 length: 13 residues.

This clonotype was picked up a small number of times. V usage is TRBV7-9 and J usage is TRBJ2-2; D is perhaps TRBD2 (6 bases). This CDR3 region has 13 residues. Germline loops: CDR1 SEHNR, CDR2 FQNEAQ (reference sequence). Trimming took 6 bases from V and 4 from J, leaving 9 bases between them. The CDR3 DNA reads TGTGCCAGCAGGTCCGGGGGCACCGGGGAGCTGTTTTTT. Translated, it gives CASRSGGTGELFF.

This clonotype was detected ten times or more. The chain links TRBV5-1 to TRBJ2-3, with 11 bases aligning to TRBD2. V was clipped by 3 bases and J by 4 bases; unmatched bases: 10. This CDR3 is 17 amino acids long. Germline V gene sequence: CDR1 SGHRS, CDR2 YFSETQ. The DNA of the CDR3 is TGCGCCAGCAGCTCCTCCTTAGCGGGAGGGCCGGCAGATACGCAGTATTTT. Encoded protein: CASSSSLAGGPADTQYF. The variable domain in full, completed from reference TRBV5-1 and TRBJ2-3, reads KAGVTQTPRYLIKTRGQQVTLSCSPISGHRSVSWYQQTPGQGLQFLFEYFSETQRNKGNFPGRFSGRQFSNSRSEMNVSTLELGDSALYLCASSSSLAGGPADTQYFGPGTRLTVL.

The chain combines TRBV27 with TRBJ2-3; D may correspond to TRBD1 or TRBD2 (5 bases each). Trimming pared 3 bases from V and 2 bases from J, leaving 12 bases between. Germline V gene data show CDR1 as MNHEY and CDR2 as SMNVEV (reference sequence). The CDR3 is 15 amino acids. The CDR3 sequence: CASSFFGTATDTQYF. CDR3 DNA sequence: TGTGCCAGCAGTTTTTTCGGGACGGCCACAGATACGCAGTATTTT.

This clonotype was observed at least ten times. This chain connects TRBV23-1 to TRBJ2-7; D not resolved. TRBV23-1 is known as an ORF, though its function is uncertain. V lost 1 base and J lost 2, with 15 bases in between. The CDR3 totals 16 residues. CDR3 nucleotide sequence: TGCGCCAGCAGTCAATTCCCATGCGGTCGGGCCTACGAGCAGTACTTC. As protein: CASSQFPCGRAYEQYF.

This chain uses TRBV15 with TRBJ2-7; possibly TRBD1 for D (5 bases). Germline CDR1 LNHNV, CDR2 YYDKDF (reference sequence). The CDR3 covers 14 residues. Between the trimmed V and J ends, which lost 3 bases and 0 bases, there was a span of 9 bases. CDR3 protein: CATSRHRYSYEQYF. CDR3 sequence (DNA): TGTGCCACCAGCAGGCACAGGTACTCCTACGAGCAGTACTTC.

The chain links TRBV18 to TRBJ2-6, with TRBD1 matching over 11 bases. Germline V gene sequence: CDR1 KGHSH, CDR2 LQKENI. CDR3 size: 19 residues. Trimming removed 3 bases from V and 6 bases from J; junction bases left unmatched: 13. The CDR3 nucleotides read TGTGCCAGCTCACCTTTCGCCGGGACAGGGGGGCGCCAGGCCAACGTCCTGACTTTC. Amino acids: CASSPFAGTGGRQANVLTF.

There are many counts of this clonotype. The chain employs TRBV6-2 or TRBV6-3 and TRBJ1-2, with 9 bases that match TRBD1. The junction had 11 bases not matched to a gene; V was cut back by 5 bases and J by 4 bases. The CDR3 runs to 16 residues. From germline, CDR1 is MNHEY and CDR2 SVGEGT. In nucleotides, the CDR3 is TGTGCCAGCAGTCAGTCCCGGACAGGGGAACTCTATGGCTACACCTTC. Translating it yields CASSQSRTGELYGYTF.

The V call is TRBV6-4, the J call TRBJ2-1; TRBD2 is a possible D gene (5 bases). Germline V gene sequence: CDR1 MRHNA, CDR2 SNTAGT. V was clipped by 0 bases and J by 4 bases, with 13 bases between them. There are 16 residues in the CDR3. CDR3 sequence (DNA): TGTGCCAGCAGTGACTCCGAGGGTAGAAGTTACAATGAGCAGTTCTTC. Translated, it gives CASSDSEGRSYNEQFF.

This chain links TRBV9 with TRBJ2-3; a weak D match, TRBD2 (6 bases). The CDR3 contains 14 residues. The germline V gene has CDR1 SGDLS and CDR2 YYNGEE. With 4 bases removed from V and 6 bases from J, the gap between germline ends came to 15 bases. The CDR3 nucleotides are TGTGCCAGCAGCATGGGGACTGGGTGGGATACGCAGTATTTT. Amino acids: CASSMGTGWDTQYF.

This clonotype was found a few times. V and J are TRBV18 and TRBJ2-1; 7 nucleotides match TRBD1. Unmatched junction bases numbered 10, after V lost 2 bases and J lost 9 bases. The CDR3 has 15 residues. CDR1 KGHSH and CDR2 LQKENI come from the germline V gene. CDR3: CASSPLETGQSEQFF. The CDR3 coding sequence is TGTGCCAGCTCACCATTGGAGACAGGGCAGAGTGAGCAGTTCTTC. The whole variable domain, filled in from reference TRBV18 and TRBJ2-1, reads NAGVMQNPRHLVRRRGQEARLRCSPMKGHSHVYWYRQLPEEGLKFMVYLQKENIIDESGMPKERFSAEFPKEGPSILRIQQVVRGDSAAYFCASSPLETGQSEQFFGPGTRLTVL.

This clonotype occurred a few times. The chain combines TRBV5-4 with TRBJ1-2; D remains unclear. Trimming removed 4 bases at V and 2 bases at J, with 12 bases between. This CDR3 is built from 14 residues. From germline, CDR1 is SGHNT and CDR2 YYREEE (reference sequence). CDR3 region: CASSTDPRNYGYTF. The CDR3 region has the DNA TGTGCCAGCAGCACGGACCCAAGGAACTATGGCTACACCTTC.

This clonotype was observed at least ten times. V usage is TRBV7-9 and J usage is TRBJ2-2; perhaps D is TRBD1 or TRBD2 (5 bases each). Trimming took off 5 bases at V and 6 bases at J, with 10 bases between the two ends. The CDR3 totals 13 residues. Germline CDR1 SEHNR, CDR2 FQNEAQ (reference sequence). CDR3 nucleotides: TGTGCCAGCAGCCGGGGCCTTCCCGGGGAGCTGTTTTTT. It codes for CASSRGLPGELFF.

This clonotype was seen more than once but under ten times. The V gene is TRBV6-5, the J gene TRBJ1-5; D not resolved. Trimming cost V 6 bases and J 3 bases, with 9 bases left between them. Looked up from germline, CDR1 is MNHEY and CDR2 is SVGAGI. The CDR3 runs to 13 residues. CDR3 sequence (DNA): TGTGCCAGCAGCCCGACATACAATCAGCCCCAGCATTTT. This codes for CASSPTYNQPQHF.

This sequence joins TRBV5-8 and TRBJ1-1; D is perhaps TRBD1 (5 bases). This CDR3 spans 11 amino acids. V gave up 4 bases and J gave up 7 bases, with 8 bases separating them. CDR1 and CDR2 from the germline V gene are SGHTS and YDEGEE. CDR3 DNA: TGTGCCAGCAGCGGGGCTTTTGAAGCTTTCTTT. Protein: CASSGAFEAFF.